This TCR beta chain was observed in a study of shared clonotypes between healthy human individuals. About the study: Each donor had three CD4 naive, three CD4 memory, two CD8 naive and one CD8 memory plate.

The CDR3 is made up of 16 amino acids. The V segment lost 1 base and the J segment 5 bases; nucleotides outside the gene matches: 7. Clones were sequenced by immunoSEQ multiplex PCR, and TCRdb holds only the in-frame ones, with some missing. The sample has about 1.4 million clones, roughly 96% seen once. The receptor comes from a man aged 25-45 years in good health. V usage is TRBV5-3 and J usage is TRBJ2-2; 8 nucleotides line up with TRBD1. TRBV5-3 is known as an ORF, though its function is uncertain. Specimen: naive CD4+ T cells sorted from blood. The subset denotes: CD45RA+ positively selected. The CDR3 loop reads CARSLPTGQVTGELFF. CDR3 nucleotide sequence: TGTGCCAGAAGCTTGCCGACGGGACAGGTTACCGGGGAGCTGTTTTTT.